The entry below describes one TCR beta chain. What it binds is unknown. The data were obtained in a study of a mutant IDH1 vaccine in newly diagnosed glioma. For the study at large: During weeks 1, 3, 5, 7, 11, 15, 19 and 23, patients received eight vaccinations. Radiotherapy alone preceded vaccination by 4-6 weeks; alternatively, vaccination started with temozolomide cycles.

V lost 2 bases, J lost 2 bases, and 6 bases stayed unmatched. This CDR3 region has 17 residues. The germline V gene has CDR1 SGDLS and CDR2 YYNGEE. Time point indicated: week 23, last vaccination. Doses consisted of 300 ug of mutant IDH1 20-mer peptide each, paired with topical imiquimod. Donor diagnoses consisted of new WHO grade 3 or 4 IDH1-mutant, ATRX-lost astrocytomas. Sequenced by immunoSEQ multiplex PCR; TCRdb stores in-frame clones only, minus some. The sample has tens of thousands of clones, approximately 78% seen once. The source is a woman aged 40-49 years with glioma. Some clones in this sample may be carry-over from other donors' samples. This chain connects TRBV9 to TRBJ2-2; 10 bases align to TRBD2. The sample was PBMCs, taken from a glioma patient whose treatment included an IDH1 peptide vaccine. The CDR3 region has the DNA TGTGCCAGCAGCGTCAACTTAGCGGGGGGCAACACCGGGGAGCTGTTTTTT. Protein product: CASSVNLAGGNTGELFF.